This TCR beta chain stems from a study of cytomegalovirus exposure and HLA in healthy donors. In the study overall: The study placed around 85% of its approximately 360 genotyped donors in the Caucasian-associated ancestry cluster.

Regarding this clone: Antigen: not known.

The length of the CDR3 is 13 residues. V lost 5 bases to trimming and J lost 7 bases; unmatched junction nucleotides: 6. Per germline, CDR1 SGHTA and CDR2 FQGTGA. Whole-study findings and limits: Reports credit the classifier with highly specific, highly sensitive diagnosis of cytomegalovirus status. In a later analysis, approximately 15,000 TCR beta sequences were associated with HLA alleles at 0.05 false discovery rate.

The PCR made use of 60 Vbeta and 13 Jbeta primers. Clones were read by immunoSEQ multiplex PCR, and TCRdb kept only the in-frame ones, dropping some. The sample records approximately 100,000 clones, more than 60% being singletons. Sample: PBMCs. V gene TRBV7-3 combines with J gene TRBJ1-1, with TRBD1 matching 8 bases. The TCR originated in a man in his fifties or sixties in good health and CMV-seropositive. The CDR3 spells CASSRQGSGEAFF. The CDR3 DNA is TGTGCCAGCAGCAGACAGGGGTCGGGTGAAGCTTTCTTT. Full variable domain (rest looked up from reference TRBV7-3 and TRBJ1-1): GAGVSQTPSNKVTEKGKYVELRCDPISGHTALYWYRQSLGQGPEFLIYFQGTGAADDSGLPNDRFFAVRPEGSVSTLKIQRTERGDSAVYLCASSRQGSGEAFFGQGTRLTVV.